A selection of T cell receptor beta chains follows, all from one sample in a study of T cells in Graves' hyperthyroidism and ophthalmopathy. TCRdb itself ran the multiplex PCR reads through MiXCR, one entry per CDR3 protein. The sample lists roughly 710,000 distinct CDR3 sequences; roughly a third were seen once. The sequenced sample was blood. All receptors come from a woman aged 40 to 55 with Graves' hyperthyroidism. Each CDR3 is given with its conserved first and last residue. D genes are given only for firm matches. Clone size is shown for a subset of rows, as once, few, many or a class of expanded clone.

>TRBJ1-3|few|TRBV7-6|TRBD1
TGTGCCAGCAGCCCCCACAGGGGAGATGGAAACACCATATATTTT
CASSPHRGDGNTIYF
>TRBJ2-5|many|TRBV15|NA
TGTGCCACCAGCAAACAGGGAGAGACCCAGTACTTC
CATSKQGETQYF
>TRBJ1-5|NA|TRBV2|NA
TGTGCCAGCCTTAGCAATCAGCCCCAGCATTTT
CASLSNQPQHF
>TRBJ1-3|NA|TRBV6-2/TRBV6-3|NA
TGTGCCAGCAGGGAGGAGGGACGCACGGCTCTCTATTTT
CASREEGRTALYF
>TRBJ1-5|NA|TRBV7-1|NA
TGTGCCAGCAGCGGAGCGGGGGGGCGAGAGACCCAGCATTTT
CASSGAGGRETQHF
>TRBJ2-5|NA|TRBV6-6|NA
TGTGCCAGCAGCCGATTTCCGGGACAACGAGAGACCCAGTACTTC
CASSRFPGQRETQYF
>TRBJ2-6|NA|TRBV12-3/TRBV12-4|NA
TGTGCCAGCAGTTTGTCCCTGACTTTC
CASSLSLTF
>TRBJ1-1|NA|TRBV9|NA
TGTGCCAGCAGCGTACGAGGGTTCCAGGGAAAGAACACTGAAGCTTTCTTT
CASSVRGFQGKNTEAFF
>TRBJ2-5|few|TRBV7-9|NA
TGTGCCTCGACTCCGGAGGCGGCTTTGGGAGAGACCCAGTACTTC
CASTPEAALGETQYF
>TRBJ1-1|many|TRBV6-5|NA
TGTGCCAGCAGTTACTCGAACAGCTTGAACACTGAAGCTTTCTTT
CASSYSNSLNTEAFF
>TRBJ1-5|few|TRBV14|TRBD1
TGTGCCAGCAGTAGAGACAGGGGGCATAGCAATCAGCCCCAGCATTTT
CASSRDRGHSNQPQHF
>TRBJ1-1|NA|TRBV10-2|NA
TGCGCCAGCAGCCAAGGTGTGATGGCTAAGAAGGACACTGAAGCTTTCTTT
CASSQGVMAKKDTEAFF
>TRBJ2-7|NA|TRBV24-1|NA
TGTGCCAGCTCACCTCCCCCGACACCTTTCGAGCAGTACTTC
CASSPPPTPFEQYF
>TRBJ1-2|many|TRBV7-2|NA
TGTGCCAGCAGCTACGCAACACCTAACTATGGCTACACCTTC
CASSYATPNYGYTF
>TRBJ1-6|many|TRBV2|TRBD1
TGTGCCAGCATCCGAACAGGGGGCTCCTATAATTCACCCCTCCACTTT
CASIRTGGSYNSPLHF
>TRBJ1-1|many|TRBV4-3|NA
TGCGCCAGCAGCCAAACCGGGACGAGGGCTTTCTTT
CASSQTGTRAFF
>TRBJ2-7|NA|TRBV7-9|TRBD2
TGTGCCAGCAGTAAACTAGCGGGAAACTACGAGCAGTACTTC
CASSKLAGNYEQYF
>TRBJ1-1|NA|TRBV12-3/TRBV12-4|TRBD1
TGTGCCAGCAGCTCACCTACAGGGGAAGCTGAAGCTTTCTTT
CASSSPTGEAEAFF
>TRBJ2-7|once|TRBV7-2|TRBD2
TGTGCCAGCAGCCCCGGACTAGCGGGGGGGCCAAAAGAGCAGTACTTC
CASSPGLAGGPKEQYF
>TRBJ2-5|many|TRBV7-6|TRBD1
TGTGCCAGCAGCTTAGAAGGACAGGGCCTTTTGGTTGAGACCCAGTACTTC
CASSLEGQGLLVETQYF
>TRBJ1-1|many|TRBV29-1|NA
TGCAGCGTTGGACAGGTTCTTTTCTTT
CSVGQVLFF
>TRBJ2-7|NA|TRBV4-2|NA
TGTGCCAGCCGTCTCTTGACTGGATGGACCTACGAGCAGTACTTC
CASRLLTGWTYEQYF
>TRBJ1-5|NA|TRBV2|NA
TGTGCCAGCAGTTTCCGGGGATTCGATCAGCCCCAGCATTTT
CASSFRGFDQPQHF
>TRBJ1-4|many|TRBV7-9|NA
TGTGCCAGCAGTGGAACAGGTTTTAATGAAAAACTGTTTTTT
CASSGTGFNEKLFF
>TRBJ1-2|few|TRBV7-9|NA
TGTGCCAGCAGCTTAGATGAGGGGCGCGGCTACACCTTC
CASSLDEGRGYTF
>TRBJ2-3|many|TRBV7-2|TRBD2
TGTGCCAGCAGTTCAGCGTATCGGGGGGAGGCAACAGATACGCAGTATTTT
CASSSAYRGEATDTQYF
>TRBJ1-5|NA|TRBV7-8|TRBD1
TGTGCCAGCAGCTTAGCTGAAGGACAGGGAGGTCAGCCCCAGCATTTT
CASSLAEGQGGQPQHF
>TRBJ2-6|NA|TRBV7-9|TRBD1
TGTGCCGGCAGCTCCTGGACAGGCCACTCTGGGGCCAACGTCCTGACTTTC
CAGSSWTGHSGANVLTF
>TRBJ2-2|NA|TRBV20-1|NA
TGCAGTGCGAGACAAGACCCATTCCCAAACACCGGGGAGCTGTTTTTT
CSARQDPFPNTGELFF
>TRBJ2-7|many|TRBV12-3/TRBV12-4|TRBD1
TGTGCCAGCAGTTCCGGGACAGGGGTTACCGAGCAGTACTTC
CASSSGTGVTEQYF
>TRBJ2-5|many|TRBV4-1|NA
TGCGCCAGCAGCCAAGATCGAGGGACCCAGTACTTC
CASSQDRGTQYF
>TRBJ2-5|many|TRBV25-1|TRBD2
TGTGCCAGCAGTGAACTAGCGGCACCCCAAGAGACCCAGTACTTC
CASSELAAPQETQYF
>TRBJ1-1|NA|TRBV30|TRBD1
TGTGCCTGGAGTAGGGGGCCTCAAACTGAAGCTTTCTTT
CAWSRGPQTEAFF
>TRBJ2-5|many|TRBV6-2/TRBV6-3|NA
TGTGCCAGCAGTTACGGGCGGGAGACCCAGTACTTC
CASSYGRETQYF
>TRBJ1-2|many|TRBV19|NA
TGTGCCAGTAGTATGGATGGCTACACCTTC
CASSMDGYTF
>TRBJ1-2|NA|TRBV5-1|TRBD1
TGCGCCAGCAGCGAACAGGGGGCAAATGGCTACACCTTC
CASSEQGANGYTF
>TRBJ1-1|few|TRBV19|TRBD1
TGTGCCAGTAGTACAACAGGGGGCGGTCCTGAAGCTTTCTTT
CASSTTGGGPEAFF
>TRBJ2-2|NA|TRBV6-6|TRBD1
TGTGCCAGCAGTGAAACAGGGGCCGGCACCGGGGAGCTGTTTTTT
CASSETGAGTGELFF
>TRBJ1-1|NA|TRBV5-1|NA
TGCGCCAGCAGCCCCCGGGCCCTCGGAATAGGAACTGAAGCTTTCTTT
CASSPRALGIGTEAFF
>TRBJ1-2|once|TRBV6-1|NA
TGTGCCAGCAGGGCAGGAAGGGGCCTTTATGGCTACACCTTC
CASRAGRGLYGYTF